These 5 T cell receptor beta chains came from one sample sequenced in a study of cytomegalovirus exposure and HLA in healthy donors. A multiplex PCR was run with 60 Vbeta primers and 13 Jbeta primers. TCRdb keeps only in-frame clones here, not all; method: immunoSEQ multiplex PCR. The specimen's table records 45,000 or so clones. The source material was PBMCs. These TCRs come from a male donor in good health and CMV-seronegative.

This sequence joins TRBV11-1 and TRBJ2-5; 13 nucleotides agree with TRBD2. There are 13 residues in the CDR3. Germline trimming cut 5 bases from V and 9 bases from J; bases unmatched to any gene: 3. The germline V gene encodes CDR1 SGHAT and CDR2 FQDESV (reference sequence). The CDR3 is CASSRGLAGAQYF. The DNA of the CDR3 is TGTGCCAGCAGCCGTGGACTAGCGGGAGCCCAGTACTTC.

V gene TRBV5-1 combines with J gene TRBJ2-2; TRBD2 is a possible D gene (5 bases). CDR3 length equals 16 residues. V was trimmed by 3 bases and J by 7 bases, leaving 19 bases between them. CDR1 and CDR2 (germline): SGHRS, YFSETQ. The CDR3 reads CASSWEGGRFSGELFF. The CDR3 bases are TGCGCCAGCAGCTGGGAAGGCGGGCGATTTAGCGGGGAGCTGTTTTTT.

This sequence joins TRBV18 and TRBJ2-4; D is uncertain. Germline assignment: CDR1 KGHSH and CDR2 LQKENI. Deletions cut 3 bases from V and 10 bases from J, with 16 bases between. The CDR3 contains 14 residues. This CDR3 is CASSPGRLMAIQYF. The CDR3 DNA is TGTGCCAGCTCACCTGGCCGTCTTATGGCAATTCAGTACTTC.

CDR3 in amino acids: CASSLAISEAFF. The CDR3 nucleotides read TGTGCCAGCAGCTTAGCAATATCTGAAGCTTTCTTT. The chain combines TRBV7-8 with TRBJ1-1; no definite D call. The CDR3 runs to 12 residues. The germline V and J ends were trimmed by 0 bases and 6 bases, with 5 bases remaining between them. Germline CDR1 and CDR2: SGHVS and FQNEAQ.

The CDR3 spells CASSLVGGSGANVLTF. The CDR3 nucleotides read TGTGCCAGCAGCTTAGTAGGGGGTAGTGGGGCCAACGTCCTGACTTTC. This chain links TRBV11-2 with TRBJ2-6, with D possibly being TRBD1 (6 bases). In germline, CDR1 is SGHAT, CDR2 FQNNGV. The CDR3 is 16 residues long. The V gene lost 1 base and the J gene lost 3 bases, with 10 bases spanning the gap.